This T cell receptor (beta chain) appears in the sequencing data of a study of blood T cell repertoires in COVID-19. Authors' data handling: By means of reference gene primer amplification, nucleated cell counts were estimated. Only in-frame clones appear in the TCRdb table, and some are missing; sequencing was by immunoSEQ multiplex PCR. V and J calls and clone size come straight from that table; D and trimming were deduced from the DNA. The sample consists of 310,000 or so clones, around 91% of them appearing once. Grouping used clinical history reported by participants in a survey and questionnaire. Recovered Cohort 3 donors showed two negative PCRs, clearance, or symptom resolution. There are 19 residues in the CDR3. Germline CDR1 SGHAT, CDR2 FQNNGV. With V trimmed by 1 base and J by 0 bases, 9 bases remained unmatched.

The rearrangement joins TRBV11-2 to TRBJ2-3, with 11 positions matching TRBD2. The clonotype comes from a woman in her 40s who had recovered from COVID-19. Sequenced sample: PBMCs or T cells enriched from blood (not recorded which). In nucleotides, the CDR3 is TGTGCCAGCAGCTTAGCCCGACTAGCGGGGACGACTAGCACAGATACGCAGTATTTT. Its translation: CASSLARLAGTTSTDTQYF.